The 17 T cell receptor beta chains below come from one sample, sequenced in a study of CD8+CD57+ T cells in acquired aplastic anemia. An expansion of CD8+CD57+ cells by flow cytometry had been shown in patients chosen for sequencing. The study profiled TCR beta VDJ and CDR3 using genomic DNA as template. TCRdb analysed the reads with MiXCR anew, one entry per CDR3 protein. The table has hundreds of thousands of distinct CDR3 sequences, 25% to 40% seen once. Sequenced material: sorted CD4+, CD8+, or CD8+CD57+ T cells (not recorded which) from PBMCs. Receptors were obtained from a human donor with aplastic anemia.

About this clonotype: Germline is not matched at one junction end, which may reflect a read error. The J gene is TRBJ2-1, the V gene TRBV2, with 10 bases fitting TRBD2. The CDR3 sequence is 14 residues long. The germline V gene has CDR1 SNHLY and CDR2 FYNNEI. This CDR3 is CASKSASGSSERFF. CDR3 in DNA: TGTGCCAGCAAGTCGGCTAGCGGGAGTAGTGAGCGGTTCTTC.

Only a few counts were recorded for this clonotype. The rearrangement uses TRBV11-1 and TRBJ1-3, with D possibly TRBD1 on 5 matching bases. The CDR3 length is 16 residues. V lost 1 base and J lost 0, with 10 bases in between. Germline CDR1 SGHAT, CDR2 FQDESV (reference sequence). CDR3 sequence: CASSLVRQPSGNTIYF. Here the CDR3 DNA reads TGTGCCAGCAGCTTAGTCAGACAGCCCTCTGGAAACACCATATATTTT.

This clonotype was seen ten or more times. V usage is TRBV20-1 and J usage is TRBJ2-7, with 11 bases lining up with TRBD2. The ends lost 6 bases at V and 4 bases at J; junction bases unmatched: 8. The CDR3 extends over 14 amino acids. Germline CDR1 DFQATT, CDR2 SNEGSKA (reference sequence). CDR3 sequence: CSARATSGGYEQYF. The DNA of the CDR3 is TGCAGTGCACGTGCTACTAGCGGGGGTTACGAGCAGTACTTC.

The table lists this clonotype with many counts. The chain has TRBV20-1 and TRBJ2-1; 16 bases agree with TRBD2. The V segment lost 8 bases and the J segment 7 bases; nucleotides outside the gene matches: 8. CDR1 is DFQATT and CDR2 is SNEGSKA in the germline V gene (reference sequence). This CDR3 spans 15 amino acids. The CDR3 sequence: CSTYMGLAGGNEQFF. Written as DNA, the CDR3 is TGCAGTACATACATGGGACTAGCGGGAGGGAATGAGCAGTTCTTC.

This chain joins TRBV7-2 and TRBJ2-1; D may match TRBD1 or TRBD2 (6 bases each). The V end was cut by 5 bases, the J end by 9 bases, with 26 bases between. The CDR3 covers 17 residues. Germline loops: CDR1 SGHTA, CDR2 FQGNSA. The DNA of the CDR3 is TGTGCCAGCAGCCACTACGAGACGTGGGGGGCGACTGGTGAGCAGTTCTTC. Its protein product is CASSHYETWGATGEQFF.

This clonotype has just a few counts. The rearrangement links TRBV9 to TRBJ2-3; TRBD2 matches 13 bases. V shed 4 bases and J 4 bases; nucleotides not matched to a gene: 3. Germline V CDR1 and CDR2: SGDLS, YYNGEE. The CDR3 covers 15 residues. The CDR3, as DNA: TGTGCCAGCAGCCACGGACTAGCGGGAGCAGATACGCAGTATTTT. Its translation: CASSHGLAGADTQYF.

The sample holds many counts of this clonotype. The chain combines TRBV14 with TRBJ1-3; unclear D gene. The germline gives CDR1 SGHDN, CDR2 FVKESK. The CDR3 is 12 amino acids. V was shortened by 0 bases and J by 4 bases, with 1 base between the two germline ends. The CDR3 region has the DNA TGTGCCAGCAGCCAAGAAGGAAACACCATATATTTT. It specifies CASSQEGNTIYF.

This clonotype was picked up many times. The chain combines TRBV7-3 with TRBJ2-7; D may be TRBD1 (6 bases). Germline lookup yields CDR1 SGHTA and CDR2 FQGTGA. The V end lost 5 bases, the J end lost 5 bases, and 13 bases lay between the germline ends. The CDR3 covers 13 residues. CDR3 nucleotide sequence: TGTGCCAGCAGCCAAACAGGGCTCGACGAGCAGTACTTC. The encoded protein is CASSQTGLDEQYF. Combining the CDR3 with reference TRBV7-3 and TRBJ2-7 gives the whole variable domain GAGVSQTPSNKVTEKGKYVELRCDPISGHTALYWYRQSLGQGPEFLIYFQGTGAADDSGLPNDRFFAVRPEGSVSTLKIQRTERGDSAVYLCASSQTGLDEQYFGPGTRLTVT.

V and J are TRBV19 and TRBJ1-2; D uncertain. Germline CDR1 LNHDA, CDR2 SQIVND (reference sequence). Trimming left V 10 bases short and J 3 bases short, with 18 bases between. This CDR3 has 14 amino acids. The CDR3: CATTRRQSDYGYTF. CDR3 DNA sequence: TGTGCCACAACACGGAGGCAGAGTGACTATGGCTACACCTTC.

The J gene is TRBJ1-2, the V gene TRBV30; D is ambiguous. The V end was cut by 5 bases, the J end by 4 bases, with 17 bases between. This CDR3 region has 14 residues. The germline V gene encodes CDR1 GTSNPN and CDR2 SVGIG (reference sequence). The CDR3 spells CAWQFGLPGYGYTF. The CDR3 DNA follows: TGTGCCTGGCAGTTTGGTTTACCGGGCTATGGCTACACCTTC.

This clonotype has at least ten counts. The chain links TRBV29-1 to TRBJ1-1; D may be TRBD1 (5 bases). V lost 0 bases and J 0 bases, leaving 14 bases between the germline ends. CDR3 length: 16 residues. Germline V gene lookup returns CDR1 SQVTM and CDR2 ANQGSEA. This chain's CDR3 is CSVEERQFPMNTEAFF. CDR3 in DNA: TGCAGCGTTGAAGAACGACAGTTCCCTATGAACACTGAAGCTTTCTTT.

Concerning this clonotype: Relative to the germline gene, one junction end is altered; a read error may explain this. This chain uses TRBV12-5 with TRBJ1-1, with D possibly being TRBD1 (5 bases). This CDR3 comprises 12 residues. Germline V gene sequence: CDR1 LGHNT, CDR2 FRNRAP. CDR3 protein: CASGLGNTYRSF. In nucleotides, the CDR3 is TGTGCTAGTGGTTTGGGAAATACATACAGGAGCTTT.

In the case of this clonotype: This may come from a read error, since a much larger clone is one base off. The J gene is TRBJ1-5, the V gene TRBV7-8, with D unclear. Germline V gene sequence: CDR1 SGHVS, CDR2 FQNEAQ. The CDR3 is made up of 15 amino acids. V was shortened by 5 bases and J by 3 bases, with 14 bases between the two germline ends. CDR3 sequence: CASSSAPGVNQPQHF. The CDR3 DNA reads as TGTGCCAGCAGCAGCGCTCCGGGAGTCAATCAGCCCCAGCATTTT.

This clonotype was counted between two and nine times. The chain uses TRBV2 and TRBJ1-4; D gene unclear. The CDR3 runs to 13 residues. Germline CDR1 and CDR2: SNHLY and FYNNEI. Deletions cut 5 bases from V and 7 bases from J, with 11 bases between. CDR3 loop: CASSLYFTEKLFF. CDR3 DNA: TGTGCCAGCAGTTTATACTTTACTGAAAAACTGTTTTTT.

This clonotype turned up a few times. The chain combines TRBV9 with TRBJ1-4; 8 nucleotides align to TRBD1. The length of the CDR3 is 15 residues. Trimming at V came to 0 bases and at J to 5 bases, leaving 3 bases not matched to a gene. CDR1 and CDR2 (germline): SGDLS, YYNGEE. CDR3: CASSVGGTGNEKLFF. The DNA for the CDR3 is TGTGCCAGCAGCGTAGGTGGGACAGGAAATGAAAAACTGTTTTTT.

The genes are TRBV11-1 and TRBJ2-7; 7 bases are shared with TRBD2. Trimming removed 5 bases from V and 3 bases from J; junction bases left unmatched: 13. The CDR3 is 16 amino acids. The germline V gene has CDR1 SGHAT and CDR2 FQDESV (reference sequence). The CDR3: CASSLRGGSFYYEQYF. The CDR3 DNA follows: TGTGCCAGCAGCCTTCGGGGAGGGTCTTTCTACTACGAGCAGTACTTC.

The chain links TRBV29-1 to TRBJ2-5; D is uncertain. The V and J ends lost 0 bases and 2 bases respectively, with 13 bases between them. Germline V CDR1 and CDR2: SQVTM, ANQGSEA. CDR3 length: 15 amino acids. CDR3 residues: CSVEESAARQETQYF. The DNA of the CDR3 is TGCAGCGTTGAAGAGTCGGCGGCCAGGCAAGAGACCCAGTACTTC.